This entry lists 3 T cell receptor beta chains sequenced from one sample in a study of early T cells in non-severe SARS-CoV-2 infection. TCRdb called the 5' RACE reads again in MiXCR, with one record for every CDR3 protein. The sample consists of 55,000 to 70,000 distinct CDR3 sequences, 4.6% of them appearing once. The sequenced sample was whole blood, obtained at baseline. These receptors were collected from an adult who was a healthcare worker with PCR-confirmed SARS-CoV-2 infection or an uninfected control (not recorded which). The donor label of this sample is uncertain.

The chain combines TRBV11-3 with TRBJ2-1; possible D gene TRBD2, 6 bases. The length of the CDR3 is 18 residues. Germline V gene sequence: CDR1 SGHNT, CDR2 YENEEA. V lost 0 bases and J 7 bases, leaving 22 bases between the germline ends. The CDR3 sequence is CASSLEGGGGTSGNEQFF. For the CDR3, the DNA is TGTGCCAGCAGCTTAGAGGGCGGCGGAGGGACTTCTGGGAATGAGCAGTTCTTC.

Comments on this clonotype: This may stem from a read error, because a much larger clone lies one nucleotide away. The chain uses TRBV11-2 and TRBJ2-7, with D hard to call. This CDR3 is built from 12 residues. Between the trimmed V and J ends, which lost 7 bases and 2 bases, there was a span of 9 bases. Germline V gene data show CDR1 as SGHAT and CDR2 as FQNNGV. In DNA form, the CDR3 reads TGTGCCAGCACTACGTCCCCCTACGAGCAGTACTTC. Encoded protein: CASTTSPYEQYF.

This clonotype has ten or more counts. V gene TRBV4-1 combines with J gene TRBJ2-1; 12 nucleotides match TRBD2. The CDR3 runs to 15 residues. Per germline, CDR1 MGHRA and CDR2 YSYEKL. Trimming at V came to 2 bases and at J to 9 bases, leaving 5 bases not matched to a gene. The CDR3 loop reads CASSQPSGGGPEQFF. CDR3 nucleotides: TGCGCCAGCAGCCAACCTAGCGGGGGGGGCCCTGAGCAGTTCTTC.